This T cell receptor beta chain was found in a study of OX40 agonist ivuxolimab in advanced cancers. Only in-frame clones appear in the TCRdb table, and some are missing; sequencing was by immunoSEQ multiplex PCR. This sample has roughly 62,000 clones, with about 85% found just once. Sampling times: baseline, cycle 4 day 1, cycle 7 day 1. V lost 0 bases, J lost 2 bases, and 9 bases lay in between. Germline V CDR1 and CDR2: SGDLS, YYNGEE. The CDR3 consists of 14 residues. This clone has just one count. The origin of this receptor is an adult with an advanced solid tumor such as melanoma, head and neck, liver or kidney cancer. The V and J genes are TRBV9 and TRBJ2-7; D gene unclear. This sample comprised CD4+ or CD8+ T cells sorted from blood, obtained in a trial of the OX40 agonist ivuxolimab. CDR3: CASSVGDSTYEQYF. CDR3 nucleotide sequence: TGTGCCAGCAGCGTAGGTGACTCAACCTACGAGCAGTACTTC.